The 7 T cell receptor beta chains reported below all come from one sample, sequenced in a study of cytotoxic CD8 clonotypes in ibrutinib-treated CLL. Sequencing was performed with immunoSEQ multiplex PCR; in TCRdb, only in-frame clones are kept and a portion is missing. The table has 35,000 to 55,000 clones, 60% to 80% seen once. Here the sequenced sample was PBMCs, taken after 12 months of ibrutinib treatment. The receptors here all came from a human donor with chronic lymphocytic leukemia.

This rearrangement joins TRBV18 to TRBJ1-3; a weak D match, TRBD1 (5 bases). Germline V gene sequence: CDR1 KGHSH, CDR2 LQKENI. Trimming left V 3 bases short and J 8 bases short, with 14 bases between. The CDR3 runs 14 residues. The CDR3 DNA reads TGTGCCAGCTCACCGCCGGGGGTAGGACACACCATATATTTT. Translating it yields CASSPPGVGHTIYF.

By share, this clone ranks as medium-sized. This sequence joins TRBV7-9 and TRBJ2-7; 8 bases fit TRBD1. The CDR3 sequence is 18 residues long. From germline, CDR1 is SEHNR and CDR2 FQNEAQ (reference sequence). The V segment lost 0 bases and the J segment 4 bases; nucleotides outside the gene matches: 14. CDR3 in amino acids: CASSLAIADREARYEQYF. CDR3 DNA: TGTGCCAGCAGCTTAGCGATCGCGGACAGGGAAGCCCGTTACGAGCAGTACTTC.

This clone has only one observation. The chain has TRBV28 and TRBJ2-7, with 10 positions matching TRBD1. The CDR3 sequence is 16 residues long. CDR1 MDHEN and CDR2 SYDVKM come from the germline V gene. Trimming removed 2 bases from V and 2 bases from J; junction bases left unmatched: 6. CDR3 DNA: TGTGCCAGCAGTTTACGGGACAGGGGCATAGCCTACGAGCAGTACTTC. The encoded protein is CASSLRDRGIAYEQYF.

A single count supports this clone. The chain uses TRBV11-3 and TRBJ2-1; TRBD1 might be the D (5 bases). The CDR3 extends over 12 amino acids. Germline assignment: CDR1 SGHNT and CDR2 YENEEA. V dropped 5 bases and J dropped 7 bases, with 9 bases sitting between them. The CDR3, as DNA: TGTGCCAGCAGCCTCAACAGGAATGAGCAGTTCTTC. Its protein is CASSLNRNEQFF.

This CDR3 reads CASSLAPPRSGELFF. The CDR3 DNA sequence: TGTGCCAGCAGCTTGGCCCCACCCCGGTCCGGGGAGCTGTTTTTT. This chain uses TRBV5-5 with TRBJ2-2; D is ambiguous. The CDR3 loop spans 15 amino acids. Germline lookup yields CDR1 SGHKS and CDR2 YYEKEE (reference sequence). V was trimmed by 0 bases and J by 6 bases, leaving 12 bases between them.

The V gene is TRBV5-4, the J gene TRBJ2-2; 7 nucleotides line up with TRBD2. Germline lookup yields CDR1 SGHNT and CDR2 YYREEE (reference sequence). The CDR3 has 16 residues. After removal of 0 bases from V and 5 bases from J, the junction contained 7 bases not matched to a gene. The CDR3 protein is CASSLVLAEITGELFF. DNA of the CDR3: TGTGCCAGCAGCTTGGTTCTAGCGGAAATAACCGGGGAGCTGTTTTTT.

This clone was seen only a few times. The genes are TRBV11-2 and TRBJ1-6, with D unclear. Trimming pared 1 base from V and 7 bases from J, leaving 5 bases between. The CDR3 is made up of 13 amino acids. Germline V CDR1 and CDR2: SGHAT, FQNNGV. CDR3 DNA sequence: TGTGCCAGCAGCTTAGCGGGGAATTCACCCCTCCACTTT. Translating it yields CASSLAGNSPLHF.